Listed here are 5 T cell receptor beta chains from one sample, sequenced in a study of cytomegalovirus exposure and HLA in healthy donors. The primer mix had 60 Vbeta and 13 Jbeta primers. Libraries were prepared by immunoSEQ multiplex PCR; TCRdb keeps only in-frame clonotypes and omits some of them. The table shows hundreds of thousands of clones, with under 80% occurring only once. Sample: PBMCs. The origin of the receptors is a girl aged 2-10 years in good health and CMV-seronegative.

This clone was observed once. V usage is TRBV7-6 and J usage is TRBJ2-5; 8 bases agree with TRBD1. The V gene end was trimmed by 4 bases and the J gene end by 4 bases; junction bases not matched to a gene: 11. The length of the CDR3 is 16 residues. The germline V gene encodes CDR1 SGHVS and CDR2 FNYEAQ. The CDR3 loop reads CASSSTGAAWGETQYF. The CDR3, as DNA: TGTGCCAGCAGCTCGACAGGGGCCGCCTGGGGAGAGACCCAGTACTTC.

The chain couples TRBV6-5 to TRBJ1-6; no firm D call. CDR3 length equals 12 residues. Germline V gene lookup returns CDR1 MNHEY and CDR2 SVGAGI. V gave up 8 bases and J gave up 6 bases, with 8 bases separating them. CDR3 DNA: TGTGCCAGCGGCCGTTTTAATTCACCCCTCCACTTT. Encoded protein: CASGRFNSPLHF.

The rearrangement links TRBV6-4 to TRBJ1-2; TRBD1 is a possible D gene (5 bases). Germline loops: CDR1 MRHNA, CDR2 SNTAGT. The CDR3 covers 13 residues. Trimming shortened V by 2 bases and J by 8 bases, and 12 bases separated the two germline ends. For the CDR3, the DNA is TGTGCCAGCAGTGACGGGGCATCGGAGGGCTACACCTTC. Protein product: CASSDGASEGYTF.

The chain carries TRBV5-6 and TRBJ1-2, with a tentative D call TRBD1 (6 bases). The CDR3 extends over 13 amino acids. Trimming removed 1 base at V and 8 bases at J, with 12 bases between. Germline CDR1 is SGHDT and CDR2 is YYEEEE. This CDR3 is CASSLQGPEGYTF. DNA of the CDR3: TGTGCCAGCAGCTTGCAGGGGCCCGAGGGCTACACCTTC. The entire variable domain, with the rest obtained from reference TRBV5-6 and TRBJ1-2, is as follows: DAGVTQSPTHLIKTRGQQVTLRCSPKSGHDTVSWYQQALGQGPQFIFQYYEEEERQRGNFPDRFSGHQFPNYSSELNVNALLLGDSALYLCASSLQGPEGYTFGSGTRLTVV.

This clone was seen only a few times. The chain employs TRBV6-5 and TRBJ2-7; no reliable D call. Germline V gene sequence: CDR1 MNHEY, CDR2 SVGAGI. The CDR3 is made up of 14 amino acids. Trimming removed 5 bases from V and 2 bases from J, with 13 bases in between. The CDR3 spells CASSVDQVAYEQYF. The CDR3, as DNA: TGTGCCAGCAGTGTTGACCAGGTCGCCTACGAGCAGTACTTC.